This T cell receptor beta chain was profiled in a study of blood T cell repertoires in COVID-19. As for the study in general: Sites in the United States, Italy and Spain provided acute and convalescent COVID-19 samples.

Participants were placed into cohorts based on the clinical history they reported. The CDR3 has 12 residues. With 5 bases removed from V and 4 bases from J, the gap between germline ends came to 8 bases. In the authors' workflow: Nucleated cell number was recorded as an estimate derived from reference gene primer amplification. The data were produced by immunoSEQ multiplex PCR, yet TCRdb's version contains in-frame clones alone and is incomplete. V and J calls and clone size are as listed in that table; D and trimming were resolved from the DNA. In the table there are hundreds of thousands of clones, 85% to 90% of which are singletons.

This TCR was sampled from a woman aged 50 to 60 who had recovered from COVID-19. V gene TRBV12-3 or TRBV12-4 combines with J gene TRBJ1-1; D gene uncertain. What was sequenced was PBMCs or T cells enriched from blood (not recorded which). The CDR3 nucleotides read TGTGCCAGCAGTCCTTCGCGCACTGAAGCTTTCTTT. It is translated as CASSPSRTEAFF.